This T cell receptor beta chain derives from a study of blood T cell repertoires in COVID-19. Study-wide background: Both acute and convalescent COVID-19 samples were obtained from the United States, Italy and Spain. PBMCs, B-cell-depleted T cells, or T cells provided the cDNA or gDNA that made up the material.

The CDR3 covers 14 residues. Germline values: CDR1 MNHEY, CDR2 SVGAGI. The ends lost 7 bases at V and 5 bases at J; junction bases unmatched: 10. TCRdb keeps only in-frame clones here, not all; method: immunoSEQ multiplex PCR. This sample has 120,000 or so clones, with more than 70% found just once. Sequenced: peripheral blood. The rearrangement uses TRBV6-5 and TRBJ2-7; 8 nucleotides align to TRBD1. The clonotype originates from a woman aged 45-65 years with acute or convalescent COVID-19. The CDR3 DNA is TGTGCCAGCAACGAACGGACAGGGCACCACGAGCAGTACTTC. This translates into CASNERTGHHEQYF.